Presented here are 14 T cell receptor beta chains from one specimen sequenced in a study of CD8 T cells in ankylosing spondylitis. Findings and caveats of the study: Made up of fewer than 10 highly homologous variants, a TCR beta motif appeared characteristic of ankylosing spondylitis blood.

TCRdb called the 5' RACE reads again in MiXCR, with one record for every CDR3 protein. The sample holds about 390,000 distinct CDR3 sequences, more than 20% seen once. No cognate antigen is known for these TCRs. Sequencing was done on a sample of blood, either unsorted or a sorted T cell fraction (not recorded which). Receptors originate from a male donor with ankylosing spondylitis.

This clonotype was detected many times. The DNA of the CDR3 is TGCGCCAGCAGCCGGACAGGCCGATTGCTGTACGAGCAGTACTTC. Residues: CASSRTGRLLYEQYF. The V call is TRBV5-1, the J call TRBJ2-7, with 7 bases fitting TRBD1. This CDR3 has 15 residues. CDR1 SGHRS and CDR2 YFSETQ come from the germline V gene. Trimming took 4 bases from V and 4 from J; bases not matched to a gene: 11.

J is TRBJ2-7 and V is TRBV14; 8 nucleotides align to TRBD1. Trimming at V came to 4 bases and at J to 3 bases, leaving 5 bases not matched to a gene. Germline CDR1 and CDR2: SGHDN and FVKESK. CDR3 length: 14 residues. As DNA, the CDR3 is TGTGCCAGCAGCCGACAGGGGAACGTCTACGAGCAGTACTTC. Protein product: CASSRQGNVYEQYF.

V and J are TRBV2 and TRBJ2-7, with a weak D call TRBD1 (6 bases). The germline V and J ends were trimmed by 6 bases and 4 bases, with 16 bases remaining between them. The CDR3 runs 14 residues. Germline values: CDR1 SNHLY, CDR2 FYNNEI. The CDR3 DNA is TGTGCCAGCAGGCAGGCCGGGACAAAATACGAGCAGTACTTC. It specifies CASRQAGTKYEQYF.

This clonotype was seen a handful of times. This chain uses TRBV28 with TRBJ2-7, with a possible D match to TRBD2 (6 bases). Germline assignment: CDR1 MDHEN and CDR2 SYDVKM. This CDR3 is built from 15 residues. Deletions cut 7 bases from V and 2 bases from J, with 18 bases between. The CDR3 bases are TGTGCCAGCACCACCTTGGGGCGGGGTCCCTACGAGCAGTACTTC. Translated: CASTTLGRGPYEQYF.

The chain carries TRBV28 and TRBJ1-5; D is ambiguous. Per the germline V gene, CDR1 is MDHEN and CDR2 is SYDVKM. This CDR3 is 13 amino acids long. V was clipped by 6 bases and J by 1 base, with 7 bases between them. CDR3 nucleotide sequence: TGTGCCAGCAGGTTGGACAGCAATCAGCCCCAGCATTTT. It encodes CASRLDSNQPQHF.

This clonotype was seen a handful of times. This chain joins TRBV19 and TRBJ1-4, with D unclear. Germline loops: CDR1 LNHDA, CDR2 SQIVND (reference sequence). The V end was cut by 9 bases, the J end by 6 bases, with 17 bases between. The CDR3 covers 14 residues. The chain's CDR3 is CASSDGTLYEKLFF. The DNA of the CDR3 is TGTGCCAGCTCGGACGGAACCCTCTATGAAAAACTGTTTTTT. Looking up the rest from reference TRBV19 and TRBJ1-4 gives the full variable domain: DGGITQSPKYLFRKEGQNVTLSCEQNLNHDAMYWYRQDPGQGLRLIYYSQIVNDFQKGDIAEGYSVSREKKESFPLTVTSAQKNPTAFYLCASSDGTLYEKLFFGSGTQLSVL.

CDR3 amino acids: CASSINRGREQYF. For the CDR3, the DNA is TGTGCCAGTAGTATTAACAGGGGGCGCGAGCAGTACTTC. The chain carries TRBV19 and TRBJ2-7; TRBD1 matches at 9 bases. The trim removed 3 bases at V and 6 bases at J, leaving 3 bases unmatched. Germline V CDR1 and CDR2: LNHDA, SQIVND (reference sequence). The CDR3 has 13 amino acids.

This clonotype has a handful of counts. V and J are TRBV7-2 and TRBJ1-1; unclear D gene. V lost 5 bases to trimming and J lost 1 base, with 8 bases between them. The CDR3 spans 13 residues. Germline V gene data show CDR1 as SGHTA and CDR2 as FQGNSA. CDR3 in amino acids: CASSDQRNTEAFF. Here the CDR3 DNA reads TGTGCCAGCAGCGACCAGAGGAACACTGAAGCTTTCTTT.

This clonotype is labeled medium-sized. This chain joins TRBV29-1 and TRBJ2-3, with TRBD2 matching 12 bases. The trim removed 6 bases at V and 6 bases at J, leaving 10 bases unmatched. The CDR3 has 15 amino acids. Germline CDR1 is SQVTM and CDR2 is ANQGSEA. In DNA, the CDR3 is TGCAGCGTGCCCCGAGGGCTAGCGGGAGGGGATACGCAGTATTTT. Translation: CSVPRGLAGGDTQYF.

The chain is built from TRBV30 and TRBJ2-2, with D perhaps TRBD2 (5 bases). Trimming pared 1 base from V and 8 bases from J, leaving 17 bases between. The length of the CDR3 is 15 residues. Germline V gene data show CDR1 as GTSNPN and CDR2 as SVGIG (reference sequence). The DNA for the CDR3 is TGTGCCTGGAGTGGTGGTGGGCCAGGAGGAGGGGAGCTGTTTTTT. Encoded protein: CAWSGGGPGGGELFF. Full variable domain (remainder filled in from reference TRBV30 and TRBJ2-2): SQTIHQWPATLVQPVGSPLSLECTVEGTSNPNLYWYRQAAGRGLQLLFYSVGIGQISSEVPQNLSASRPQDRQFILSSKKLLLSDSGFYLCAWSGGGPGGGELFFGEGSRLTVL.

The V call is TRBV29-1, the J call TRBJ1-2; D is perhaps TRBD1 (6 bases). CDR1 SQVTM and CDR2 ANQGSEA come from the germline V gene. The ends were cut back, 8 bases at V and 8 bases at J, with 15 bases in the middle. This CDR3 is 11 amino acids long. CDR3 protein: CSTQGGPGYTF. CDR3 DNA: TGCAGCACACAAGGGGGTCCGGGCTACACCTTC.

This clonotype was seen more than once but under ten times. The V gene is TRBV19, the J gene TRBJ2-1, with D perhaps TRBD2 (6 bases). Between the trimmed V and J ends, which lost 4 bases and 0 bases, there was a span of 13 bases. The CDR3 is made up of 16 amino acids. Germline V CDR1 and CDR2: LNHDA, SQIVND (reference sequence). CDR3 bases: TGTGCCAGTAGTAGTCTAGCGTCGGGCTCCTACAATGAGCAGTTCTTC. Amino acids: CASSSLASGSYNEQFF.

The sample holds a few counts of this clonotype. The rearrangement joins TRBV6-1 to TRBJ2-2; TRBD1 aligns across 8 bases. Trimming at V came to 3 bases and at J to 1 base, leaving 10 bases not matched to a gene. CDR1 MNHNS and CDR2 SASEGT come from the germline V gene. CDR3 size: 18 residues. CDR3 nucleotide sequence: TGTGCCAGCAGTGATCCTCGCCGGGACAGGAGGAACACCGGGGAGCTGTTTTTT. The encoded protein is CASSDPRRDRRNTGELFF.

This clonotype showed up just a few times. This sequence joins TRBV12-3 or TRBV12-4 and TRBJ1-2; D unclear. This CDR3 spans 13 amino acids. The V end lost 1 base, the J end lost 2 bases, and 5 bases lay between the germline ends. The CDR3 DNA sequence: TGTGCCAGCAGTTTAGAGCAGAACTATGGCTACACCTTC. Protein product: CASSLEQNYGYTF.